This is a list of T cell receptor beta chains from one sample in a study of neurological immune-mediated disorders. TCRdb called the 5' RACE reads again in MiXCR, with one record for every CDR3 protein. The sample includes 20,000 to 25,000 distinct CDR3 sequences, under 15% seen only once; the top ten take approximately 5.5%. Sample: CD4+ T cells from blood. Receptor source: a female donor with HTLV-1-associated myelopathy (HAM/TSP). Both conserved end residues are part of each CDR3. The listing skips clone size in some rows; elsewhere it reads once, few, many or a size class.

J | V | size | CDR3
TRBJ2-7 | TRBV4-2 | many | CASSQEASYEQYF
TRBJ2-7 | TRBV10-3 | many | CAISDPSEGGVYEQYF
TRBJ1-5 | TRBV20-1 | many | CSASRGTGNQPQHF
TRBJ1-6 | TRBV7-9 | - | CASPGQGQVPPLHF
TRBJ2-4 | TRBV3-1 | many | CASSQDLGSRNIQYF
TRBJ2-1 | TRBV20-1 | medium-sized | CSATIAGGRSEQFF
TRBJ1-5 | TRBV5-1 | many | CASSLVSGGNQPQHF
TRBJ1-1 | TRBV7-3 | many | CASSLQGGLNTEAFF
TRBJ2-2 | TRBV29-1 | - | CSVEGLAGASTGELFF
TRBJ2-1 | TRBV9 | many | CASTSSAGRNNEQFF
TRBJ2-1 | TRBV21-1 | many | CASKFRGWGPGGDEQFF
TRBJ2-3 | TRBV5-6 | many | CASSPLAGGPTDTQYF
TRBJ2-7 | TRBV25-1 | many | CASSLAGVHEQYF
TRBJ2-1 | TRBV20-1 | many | CSATGGRTGYNEQFF
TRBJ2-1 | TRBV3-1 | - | CASSQRTSGYNEQFF
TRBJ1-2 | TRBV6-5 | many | CASSYQGGGYGYTF
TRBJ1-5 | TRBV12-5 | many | CASGREGHRFLDQPQHF
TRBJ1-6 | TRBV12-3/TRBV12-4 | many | CASRKYPRGRNSPLHF
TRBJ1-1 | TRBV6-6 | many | CASSYSQMNTEAFF
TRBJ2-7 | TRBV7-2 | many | CASSLVALDEQYF
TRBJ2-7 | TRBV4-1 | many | CASSQGDRSTQSYEQYF
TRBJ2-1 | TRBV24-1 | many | CATSDPQRLPAYNEQFF
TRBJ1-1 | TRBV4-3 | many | CASSQLSGTGGAFF